This passage covers 24 T cell receptor beta chains from one sample sequenced in a study of vaccination and CD4 T cells after COVID-19. Noted treatment: approximately 9-day PBMC culture with coronavirus spike peptide pools or control peptides (ViraFEST assay). Cultured CD4+ T cells had their DNA profiled by the Oncomine TCR Beta short-read assay. TCRdb ran MiXCR on the PCR reads and lists one entry per CDR3 protein. The repertoire holds about 15,000 distinct CDR3 sequences, about a third seen once, with about 35% in the top ten. The antigens of these receptors remain unknown. The sample comprised cultured CD4+ T cells from blood. The receptors were gathered from a human donor with COVID-19.

J is TRBJ2-7 and V is TRBV27; tentative D call: TRBD1 (6 bases). Germline V lookup: CDR1 MNHEY, CDR2 SMNVEV (reference sequence). The CDR3 length is 16 residues. The V and J ends lost 5 bases and 2 bases respectively, with 19 bases between them. The DNA for the CDR3 is TGTGCCAGCAGTCGCCTCCCGCAGGGGTACACCTACGAGCAGTACTTC. It yields the protein CASSRLPQGYTYEQYF.

The chain couples TRBV27 to TRBJ2-3; 16 nucleotides agree with TRBD2. The germline V gene has CDR1 MNHEY and CDR2 SMNVEV (reference sequence). This CDR3 has 19 residues. Trimming cost V 10 bases and J 4 bases; bases outside gene matches: 17. The CDR3 DNA is TGTGCCACTCCCCGGGGACTAGCGGGGGGGCCGGGAATCTCAGATACGCAGTATTTT. Translated, it gives CATPRGLAGGPGISDTQYF.

To note about this clonotype: At one of its ends the junction is not consistent with the germline gene, which may arise from a read error. The chain uses TRBV7-8 and TRBJ1-3; maybe TRBD1 (5 bases). CDR3 length equals 16 residues. CDR1 and CDR2 from the germline V gene are SGHVS and FQNEAQ. CDR3 sequence reads: CASRHSDRPSENTIYF. CDR3 nucleotide sequence: TGTGCCAGCAGACATTCCGACAGACCCTCTGAAAACACCATATATTTT.

V and J are TRBV20-1 and TRBJ2-3, with TRBD2 matching over 12 bases. V lost 6 bases to trimming and J lost 5 bases; unmatched junction nucleotides: 6. Germline CDR1 is DFQATT and CDR2 is SNEGSKA (reference sequence). The CDR3 consists of 14 residues. CDR3 sequence reads: CSADLAGGGDTQYF. The CDR3 DNA follows: TGCAGTGCAGATCTAGCGGGGGGGGGAGATACGCAGTATTTT.

The V call is TRBV15, the J call TRBJ2-1; weak D call: TRBD1 (5 bases). V was pared by 0 bases and J by 8 bases, with 23 bases between. CDR1 and CDR2 from the germline V gene are LNHNV and YYDKDF (reference sequence). CDR3 length equals 18 residues. For the CDR3, the DNA is TGTGCCACCAGCAGAGATTTGGGCAGGGTACGGGTTGGGGATGAGCAGTTCTTC. Its translation: CATSRDLGRVRVGDEQFF.

The V gene is TRBV20-1, the J gene TRBJ2-1; maybe TRBD1 (6 bases). Trimming removed 7 bases at V and 4 bases at J, with 23 bases between. This CDR3 has 16 amino acids. CDR1 is DFQATT and CDR2 is SNEGSKA in the germline V gene (reference sequence). CDR3 nucleotides: TGCAGTGGTACAGGGCAACTTGCCGCGGCATACAATGAGCAGTTCTTC. Translation gives CSGTGQLAAAYNEQFF.

The chain is built from TRBV5-4 and TRBJ1-2; 7 nucleotides agree with TRBD1. Germline lookup yields CDR1 SGHNT and CDR2 YYREEE (reference sequence). The junction had 9 bases not matched to a gene; V was cut back by 4 bases and J by 3 bases. The CDR3 sequence is 15 residues long. As DNA, the CDR3 is TGTGCCAGCAGCATAGGACAGGCGTCTTACTATGGCTACACCTTC. Protein sequence: CASSIGQASYYGYTF.

This clonotype was seen a handful of times. The CDR3 spells CASSLKTGPYNEQFF. In DNA form, the CDR3 reads TGTGCCAGCTCACTGAAGACAGGACCCTACAATGAGCAGTTCTTC. The chain recombines TRBV18 with TRBJ2-1; tentative D call: TRBD1 (6 bases). V was clipped by 4 bases and J by 2 bases, with 12 bases between them. The CDR3 loop spans 15 amino acids. Germline values: CDR1 KGHSH, CDR2 LQKENI.

This chain links TRBV5-4 with TRBJ1-2; 7 nucleotides line up with TRBD1. The trim removed 2 bases at V and 2 bases at J, leaving 3 bases unmatched. CDR1 is SGHNT, CDR2 YYREEE, per germline (reference sequence). The CDR3 consists of 14 residues. In DNA, the CDR3 is TGTGCCAGCAGCTTACCGGGACAGAACTATGGCTACACCTTC. Residues: CASSLPGQNYGYTF.

The V gene is TRBV6-1, the J gene TRBJ1-4; D unclear. This CDR3 contains 16 residues. Looked up from germline, CDR1 is MNHNS and CDR2 is SASEGT. Trimming left V 0 bases short and J 10 bases short, with 18 bases between. The CDR3 nucleotides read TGTGCCAGCAGTGAAGCTTCCGGGTGGCCCCAGGCAAAACTGTTTTTT. Amino acid sequence: CASSEASGWPQAKLFF.

V gene TRBV25-1 combines with J gene TRBJ1-2, with 7 bases fitting TRBD1. This CDR3 is 17 amino acids long. Germline V gene sequence: CDR1 MGHDK, CDR2 SYGVNS. V lost 5 bases to trimming and J lost 6 bases; unmatched junction nucleotides: 18. For the CDR3, the DNA is TGTGCCAGCAGTCCCTCCAAGGGAGAGGACAGGTTGGATGGCTACACCTTC. It codes for CASSPSKGEDRLDGYTF.

The V call is TRBV24-1, the J call TRBJ1-2, with 8 bases lining up with TRBD1. Unmatched junction bases numbered 10, after V lost 8 bases and J lost 6 bases. This CDR3 region has 14 residues. Germline loops: CDR1 KGHDR, CDR2 SFDVKD. CDR3 loop: CATKKSGTGHGYTF. For the CDR3, the DNA is TGTGCCACCAAAAAATCCGGGACAGGTCATGGCTACACCTTC.

The genes are TRBV7-2 and TRBJ1-6; D gene unclear. Trimming shortened V by 1 base and J by 6 bases, and 10 bases separated the two germline ends. The CDR3 runs 15 residues. CDR1 SGHTA and CDR2 FQGNSA come from the germline V gene. DNA for the CDR3: TGTGCCAGCAGCTTAGTTTCTCAGCTTAATTCACCCCTCCACTTT. Its protein product is CASSLVSQLNSPLHF.

This chain links TRBV6-2 or TRBV6-3 with TRBJ2-5, with D unresolved. V gave up 2 bases and J gave up 5 bases, with 6 bases separating them. The length of the CDR3 is 12 residues. Germline CDR1 is MNHEY and CDR2 is SVGEGT. Here the CDR3 DNA reads TGTGCCAGCAGTTACGTCAGGGAGACCCAGTACTTC. It specifies CASSYVRETQYF.

V and J are TRBV7-2 and TRBJ1-1; TRBD1 might be the D (6 bases). The CDR3 spans 15 residues. Germline V lookup: CDR1 SGHTA, CDR2 FQGNSA. Trimming cost V 7 bases and J 7 bases, with 22 bases left between them. The CDR3 protein is CASKQRGGQGGEAFF. In DNA form, the CDR3 reads TGTGCCAGCAAACAGAGGGGGGGTCAAGGGGGTGAAGCTTTCTTT.

V gene TRBV15 combines with J gene TRBJ1-4, with 8 bases matching TRBD1. Losses at the gene ends were 0 bases for V and 14 bases for J; bases not matched to a gene: 8. CDR3 length: 14 amino acids. The germline V gene has CDR1 LNHNV and CDR2 YYDKDF (reference sequence). The CDR3 protein is CATSREQGGGRLFF. CDR3 coding DNA: TGTGCCACCAGCAGAGAACAGGGGGGGGGTCGGCTGTTTTTT.

The V gene is TRBV2, the J gene TRBJ1-1; possible D gene TRBD1, 5 bases. There are 14 residues in the CDR3. Per the germline V gene, CDR1 is SNHLY and CDR2 is FYNNEI. The V gene lost 4 bases and the J gene lost 3 bases, with 12 bases spanning the gap. CDR3 residues: CASSARRVDTEAFF. The CDR3 DNA sequence: TGTGCCAGCAGTGCCCGCAGGGTGGACACTGAAGCTTTCTTT.

This clonotype was counted only a few times. The chain couples TRBV15 to TRBJ1-2, with D perhaps TRBD1 (5 bases). Trimming shortened V by 1 base and J by 6 bases, and 18 bases separated the two germline ends. The germline V gene has CDR1 LNHNV and CDR2 YYDKDF (reference sequence). This CDR3 spans 16 amino acids. The CDR3 region has the DNA TGTGCCACCAGCAGAGCCCTCAATCAGGGATACAATGGCTACACCTTC. This sequence encodes CATSRALNQGYNGYTF.

The rearrangement links TRBV7-3 to TRBJ1-2; 7 bases agree with TRBD1. Germline V gives CDR1 SGHTA, CDR2 FQGTGA. The CDR3 consists of 16 residues. Unmatched junction bases numbered 12, after V lost 1 base and J lost 7 bases. The CDR3 loop is CASSLRGRDRDSGYTF. CDR3 sequence (DNA): TGTGCCAGCAGCTTAAGGGGGAGAGACAGGGACTCTGGCTACACCTTC.

This clonotype has only a few counts. This rearrangement joins TRBV6-2 or TRBV6-3 to TRBJ1-2, with TRBD1 identical over 7 bases. The CDR3 is made up of 13 amino acids. The V gene end was trimmed by 8 bases and the J gene end by 2 bases; junction bases not matched to a gene: 5. Germline V gene data show CDR1 as MNHEY and CDR2 as SVGEGT. CDR3 region: CASRGTANYGYTF. For the CDR3, the DNA is TGTGCCAGCCGAGGGACAGCAAACTATGGCTACACCTTC.

The CDR3 nucleotides read TGCGCCAGCAGCTTACGCGGACTGCAGACAGATACGCAGTATTTT. Translating gives CASSLRGLQTDTQYF. The rearrangement links TRBV5-1 to TRBJ2-3; a weak D match, TRBD2 (5 bases). Trimming left V 2 bases short and J 3 bases short, with 13 bases between. This CDR3 comprises 15 residues. Germline-derived CDR1 and CDR2 are SGHRS and YFSETQ.

The chain carries TRBV6-1 and TRBJ2-1; either TRBD1 or TRBD2 may supply D (5 bases each). CDR1 and CDR2 from the germline V gene are MNHNS and SASEGT. V gave up 4 bases and J gave up 8 bases, with 18 bases separating them. CDR3 length: 15 residues. CDR3 residues: CASSADRPGHDEQFF. As DNA, the CDR3 is TGTGCCAGCAGTGCAGACCGGCCGGGGCACGATGAGCAGTTCTTC.

This clonotype was detected a few times. The rearrangement joins TRBV20-1 to TRBJ2-3, with D perhaps TRBD2 (5 bases). CDR1 and CDR2 from the germline V gene are DFQATT and SNEGSKA (reference sequence). The V end lost 2 bases, the J end lost 3 bases, and 9 bases lay between the germline ends. This CDR3 has 13 amino acids. As DNA, the CDR3 is TGCAGTGCTAGAACGGGGTGGACAGATACGCAGTATTTT. It specifies CSARTGWTDTQYF.

The chain carries TRBV12-3 or TRBV12-4 and TRBJ2-3; tentative D call: TRBD2 (5 bases). The germline V and J ends were trimmed by 4 bases and 2 bases, with 7 bases remaining between them. The CDR3 sequence is 13 residues long. Here the CDR3 DNA reads TGTGCCAGCAGTTCGGGGTACACAGATACGCAGTATTTT. This codes for CASSSGYTDTQYF.